The source of this T cell receptor (beta chain) is a study of T cells in Graves' hyperthyroidism and ophthalmopathy (dated by TCRdb to about 2019). Some background on the complete study: Peripheral blood was sampled at the time of initial diagnosis, prior to any treatment. After blood sampling, hyperthyroidism patients were treated with methimazole at a starting dose of 30 mg daily, and ophthalmopathy patients were treated with high-dose intravenous methylprednisolone. Prospective prediction of ophthalmopathy was tested in an independent validation cohort consisting of 18 hyperthyroidism patients and around 16 patients who later progressed to ophthalmopathy. In addition, the study compared T-cell repertoires in thyroid tissue and in blood from six Graves' hyperthyroidism patients. For training and testing, the 80 to 100 patients in the discovery cohort were randomly divided in a 7:3 ratio. The paper describes TCR Vbeta CDR3 sequencing of around 140 peripheral blood samples, made up of 43 ophthalmopathy patients, around 78 hyperthyroidism patients and 17 progressor patients. To identify TCR V-J signatures that set the groups apart, the researchers used a discovery cohort of about a hundred patients, made up of roughly 40 with Graves' ophthalmopathy and 57 with stable Graves' hyperthyroidism. Findings and caveats that apply to the study as a whole: Most expanded thyroid clonotypes (frequency above 0.001) were also found in blood, which suggests that blood repertoires may mirror thyroid immune responses. A 13 V-J signature model separated ophthalmopathy from stable hyperthyroidism, with nearly 90% sensitivity and roughly 82% specificity in cross-validation and 80%/75% in testing. In validation, the model predicted progression to ophthalmopathy with just under 71% sensitivity and around 72% specificity, a median of approximately 6.7 months before onset. Sample size was not statistically predetermined, and blinding of investigators to group allocation was not performed.

Hyperthyroidism patients were aged 18 to 65 years and newly diagnosed, with disease duration of less than 2 months. The study excluded patients with uncontrolled infections, other autoimmune diseases, pregnancy or lactation. Diagnoses were established on the basis of clinical symptoms, serum thyroxine and TRAb, thyroid ultrasound, and orbital computed tomography. For progressor patients, blood was drawn at the first diagnosis of hyperthyroidism, before any ophthalmopathy symptoms had appeared. Ficoll-Paque density gradient centrifugation was used to isolate PBMCs from 9.5 to 10 ml of fresh peripheral blood. Patients classed as progressors first received a Graves' hyperthyroidism diagnosis and then went on to develop ophthalmopathy during follow-up. Total RNA was extracted using Trizol reagent, and RNA quality was assessed on an Agilent 2100 Bioanalyzer. The TCR beta CDR3 regions were amplified from the RNA transcripts. The TCR CDR3 was subjected to a first round of RT-PCR using the HTBI primer set and the Qiagen OneStep RT-PCR kit. A second multiplex PCR round built the libraries, followed by size selection and purification. The libraries were sequenced on an Illumina HiSeq2000 using paired-end 100 bp reads. The published analysis was carried out like this. SOAPnuke was used to process the raw data, with reads discarded if the reads contained adapters or uncalled bases, had a mean Phred below 15, or lacked an exact constant-primer or identifier match. COPE v1.2.5 was used to merge high-quality paired reads, and clonotypes were defined as unique nucleotide sequences. MiTCR v1.1 was used to align the clonotypes against IMGT TRBV, TRBD and TRBJ reference segments. The analysis was restricted to V-J combinations with a frequency above 0.0001, which together covered just over 98% of the repertoires. A TCS score was defined as the ratio between F50 (clonal expansion) and ExV (chaos), using BLOSUM62-based TCRdist between CDR3 peptides within each V-J. Welch's t-statistics and random forest reduced fewer than 600 V-J features to about 12, which were used in a naive Bayes classifier (R e1071). Starting from the raw public reads, TCRdb applied fastp trimming at Q25, assembled clones with MiXCR and retained in-frame beta chains. Rows with one shared CDR3 protein collapse into an entry with the most common genes and DNA. V and J calls and clone size were set by TCRdb, not the authors. The sample table records a few hundred thousand distinct CDR3 sequences; 14% to 15% of these occur just once. 13% of the sample comes from the top ten.

Taken from the germline V gene, the CDR1 and CDR2 loops are MNHNS and SASEGT. The CDR3 holds 13 amino acids from the cysteine to the phenylalanine. The sequence is cut down to CDR3 DNA, 39 bases in frame from base 1. V loses 2 bases, J loses 4 bases, and the germline ends lie 9 bases apart. This clonotype was observed many times. The specificity of this receptor is unknown. Base qualities are not provided; no much larger clone lies one nucleotide away. The sequenced material came from blood. The V gene is TRBV6-1 and the J gene is TRBJ2-7; the D region possibly corresponds to TRBD2 (6 bases align). The TCR originated in a woman aged 40 to 50 with Graves' hyperthyroidism that later progressed to Graves' ophthalmopathy. Here is the DNA: TGTGCCAGCAGTGAATACGGGGGATACGAGCAGTACTTC. Its protein product is CASSEYGGYEQYF.